This TCR beta chain was sequenced for a study of T cells after yellow fever vaccination (dated by TCRdb to between 2018 and 2021). Looking at the study overall: The SMART-Seq v4 Ultra Low Input RNA kit was used to prepare libraries from fractions with low cell numbers. To follow T-cell clones before and after both primary and booster YFV17D yellow fever vaccination, bulk TCR alpha and beta repertoires underwent longitudinal sequencing. Two healthy male donors, one aged 18 to 29 and one aged 30 to 39 years, made up the cohort. Blood was drawn at multiple timepoints before and after primary and secondary immunization, with bulk PBMC replicates and cell subsets isolated.

The germline V gene encodes CDR1 LGHNA and CDR2 YNFKEQ. V is trimmed back by 4 bases and J by 9 bases, and the junction contains 16 bases that no gene match accounts for. The CDR3, from cysteine to phenylalanine, totals 18 residues. This entry keeps only the CDR3 DNA: 54 bases, framed from base 1. In this sample, this clonotype turned up a few times. This clone's antigen is unknown. One base away there is no much larger clone; base qualities are not given. In light of the paper, this sample's treatment or condition label describes: live attenuated yellow fever vaccine strain. A standard Ficoll-Paque protocol was used to isolate PBMCs from peripheral blood. CD4 and CD8 T-cell fractions were isolated with Dynabeads CD4 and CD8 positive selection kits. RNA was extracted with TriZol from bulk PBMCs, CD4 and CD8 fractions, and dextramer-positive and dextramer-negative fractions. The sequencer was an Illumina NovaSeq 6000. Synthesis of TCR cDNA relied on 5'RACE template switching, a step that introduced a universal primer site along with unique molecular identifiers. Priming of cDNA synthesis was performed from both the TCR alpha and TCR beta constant segments. Two PCR steps were used to amplify libraries, with sample barcodes and sequencing adapters being added in the second step. Sequencing of the libraries was done on either Illumina HiSeq 2500 (2x100 bp) or NovaSeq (2x150 bp). Processing in the source paper ran as follows. Reads were demultiplexed and collapsed into UMI consensus sequences with MIGEC, and V(D)J alignment was performed with MiXCR. Clonotypes responding to the vaccine were identified with edgeR on replicate PBMC samples, with the criteria of FDR below 0.01 and a log2 fold change above 5 up to day 15. Each bulk clonotype received a CD4 or CD8 identity based on whether the sequenced CD4 or CD8 repertoire contained that clonotype at higher abundance. TCRdb trimmed public reads at Q25 via fastp, called clones via MiXCR and kept in-frame beta chains. Duplicate CDR3 protein sequences are folded into a single record with the most common DNA and genes. TCRdb, not the original authors, processed these V and J calls. For this sample the table gives hundreds of thousands of distinct CDR3 sequences, of which around 13% were detected only once. Of the sample, 2.5% to 4% is held by the ten largest clones.

Findings and caveats that apply to the study as a whole: Because only two donors were included in the study, the extent to which the findings can be generalized is limited. FACS-sorted repertoires could contain abundant contaminating clonotypes from the bulk population, so computational filtering was required. Most clones expanded after primary vaccination were re-detected after the booster (about 95% of CD4 and 80% to 90% of CD8), suggesting broad memory maintenance. A small fraction of clonotypes showed up in both the CD4 and CD8 compartments, probably as a result of convergent recombination. The secondary T-cell response was weaker than the primary response but faster, peaking on day 5 instead of day 15.

The source material was CD4+ T cells sorted from PBMCs, sampled 15 days after the yellow fever booster vaccination. The chain couples TRBV4-2 to TRBJ2-1, with TRBD2 identical over 12 junction bases. This TCR was sampled from a man younger than 35 who received the YFV17D yellow fever vaccine. The CDR3 is CASSLKRTSGDPSPEQFF. Read as DNA, the sequence is TGTGCCAGCAGCCTCAAGAGGACTAGCGGGGACCCTAGTCCTGAGCAGTTCTTC.